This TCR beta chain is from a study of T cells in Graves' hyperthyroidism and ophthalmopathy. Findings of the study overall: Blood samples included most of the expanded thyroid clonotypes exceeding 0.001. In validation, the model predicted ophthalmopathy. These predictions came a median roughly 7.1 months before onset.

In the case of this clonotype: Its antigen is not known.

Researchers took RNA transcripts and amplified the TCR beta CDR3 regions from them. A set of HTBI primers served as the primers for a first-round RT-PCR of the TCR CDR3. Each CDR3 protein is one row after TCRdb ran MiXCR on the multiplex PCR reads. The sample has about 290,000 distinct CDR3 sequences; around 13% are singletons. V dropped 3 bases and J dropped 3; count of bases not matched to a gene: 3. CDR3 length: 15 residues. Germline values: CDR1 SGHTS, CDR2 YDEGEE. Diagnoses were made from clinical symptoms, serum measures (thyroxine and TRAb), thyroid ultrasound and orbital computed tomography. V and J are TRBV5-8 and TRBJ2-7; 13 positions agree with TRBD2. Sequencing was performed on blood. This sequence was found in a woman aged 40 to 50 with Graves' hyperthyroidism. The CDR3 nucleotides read TGTGCCAGCAGCTACAGGACTAGCGGGGGCTACGAGCAGTACTTC. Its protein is CASSYRTSGGYEQYF.